The rows below give T cell receptor beta chains drawn from one sample of a study of blood T cell repertoires in COVID-19. Method: immunoSEQ multiplex PCR; TCRdb's copy keeps in-frame clones and lacks some. Counted here are 150,000 to 200,000 clones, less than 90% occurring once; the ten biggest clones make up about 15%. Input material: peripheral blood. The receptors were sampled from a woman in her 70s with COVID-19, enrolled during active disease. The CDR3 runs from the conserved cysteine through the conserved F or W. Fields, in order: clone size, J gene, V gene, D gene, CDR3 DNA, CDR3 protein. D genes are given only for firm matches. A row's size may be missing; if present it is once, few, many or a size class.

clone_size: .; j_call: TRBJ2-3; v_call: TRBV6-5; d_call: TRBD2; cdr3_nt: TGTGCCAGCAGTTCCTCCCTAGCGGGGCCAGATACGCAGTATTTT; cdr3_aa: CASSSSLAGPDTQYF
clone_size: .; j_call: TRBJ1-5; v_call: TRBV11-3; d_call: .; cdr3_nt: TGTGCCAGCAGCTTGGTCAGGGGCGGCCAGCCCCAGCATTTT; cdr3_aa: CASSLVRGGQPQHF
clone_size: few; j_call: TRBJ2-7; v_call: TRBV2; d_call: .; cdr3_nt: TGTGCCAGCACCTCCGGGGTCCGGGGTTACGAGCAGTACTTC; cdr3_aa: CASTSGVRGYEQYF
clone_size: .; j_call: TRBJ1-2; v_call: TRBV3-1/TRBV3-2; d_call: TRBD1; cdr3_nt: TGTGCCAGCAGCCAAGGGGACAGAGAGACAAACTATGGCTACACCTTC; cdr3_aa: CASSQGDRETNYGYTF
clone_size: .; j_call: TRBJ2-5; v_call: TRBV20-1; d_call: TRBD2; cdr3_nt: TGCAGTGCTAGTCTTAGCGGGGGGTCTCAAGAGACCCAGTACTTC; cdr3_aa: CSASLSGGSQETQYF
clone_size: .; j_call: TRBJ1-4; v_call: TRBV18; d_call: .; cdr3_nt: TGTGCCAGCTCACCAATCCAGGTTAATGAAAAACTGTTTTTT; cdr3_aa: CASSPIQVNEKLFF
clone_size: .; j_call: TRBJ1-2; v_call: TRBV19; d_call: .; cdr3_nt: TGTGCCAGTCGGCGGGCAGATAACTATGGCTACACCTTC; cdr3_aa: CASRRADNYGYTF
clone_size: .; j_call: TRBJ2-7; v_call: TRBV11-2; d_call: TRBD1; cdr3_nt: TGTGCCAGCACCAAGGGGGCAGGACCCTCCTACGAGCAGTACTTC; cdr3_aa: CASTKGAGPSYEQYF
clone_size: .; j_call: TRBJ2-5; v_call: TRBV19; d_call: .; cdr3_nt: TGTGCCAGTAGTATTGGGTCGGAGAGACCGGGGGAGACCCAGTACTTC; cdr3_aa: CASSIGSERPGETQYF
clone_size: .; j_call: TRBJ1-2; v_call: TRBV6-5; d_call: .; cdr3_nt: TGTGCCAGCAGTTTACAGCCCTATGGCTACACCTTC; cdr3_aa: CASSLQPYGYTF
clone_size: .; j_call: TRBJ1-6; v_call: TRBV28; d_call: TRBD1; cdr3_nt: TGTGCCAGCAGCCGATCCGGGACAGGGGTGGCTCCCCTCCACTTT; cdr3_aa: CASSRSGTGVAPLHF
clone_size: .; j_call: TRBJ2-7; v_call: TRBV28; d_call: .; cdr3_nt: TGTGCCAGCAGTTTAGGGCGAGAGCAGTACTTC; cdr3_aa: CASSLGREQYF
clone_size: .; j_call: TRBJ1-1; v_call: TRBV6-5; d_call: .; cdr3_nt: TGTGCCAGCAGGTCTATATTAGGGGCGGACACTGAAGCTTTCTTT; cdr3_aa: CASRSILGADTEAFF
clone_size: .; j_call: TRBJ2-2; v_call: TRBV5-6; d_call: TRBD2; cdr3_nt: TGTGCCAGCAGCCCGGGACTAGCGGGACGCGGGGAGCTGTTTTTT; cdr3_aa: CASSPGLAGRGELFF
clone_size: .; j_call: TRBJ2-1; v_call: TRBV5-1; d_call: .; cdr3_nt: TGCGCCAGCAGCTTGGAGACAGGCAGCTCCTACAATGAGCAGTTCTTC; cdr3_aa: CASSLETGSSYNEQFF
clone_size: .; j_call: TRBJ2-5; v_call: TRBV5-1; d_call: .; cdr3_nt: TGCGCCAGCAGCTTTAGGACAGTCCAAGAGACCCAGTACTTC; cdr3_aa: CASSFRTVQETQYF
clone_size: .; j_call: TRBJ2-3; v_call: TRBV9; d_call: .; cdr3_nt: TGTGCCAGCGGCACTGGGACTGCTAGCACAGATACGCAGTATTTT; cdr3_aa: CASGTGTASTDTQYF
clone_size: .; j_call: TRBJ1-2; v_call: TRBV28; d_call: .; cdr3_nt: TGTGCCAGTGGACAACTGAACTATGGCTACACCTTC; cdr3_aa: CASGQLNYGYTF
clone_size: .; j_call: TRBJ2-3; v_call: TRBV9; d_call: .; cdr3_nt: TGTGCCAGCAGCGTAAGTGCTTCAACTCCGACGCAGTATTTT; cdr3_aa: CASSVSASTPTQYF
clone_size: few; j_call: TRBJ1-1; v_call: TRBV30; d_call: .; cdr3_nt: TGTGCCTGGAGTCTCCCATCCTTTATCGGGACTGAAGCTTTCTTT; cdr3_aa: CAWSLPSFIGTEAFF
clone_size: once; j_call: TRBJ2-3; v_call: TRBV15; d_call: .; cdr3_nt: TGTGCCACCAGCAGGACTCGTGGAGATACGCAGTATTTT; cdr3_aa: CATSRTRGDTQYF
clone_size: once; j_call: TRBJ2-2; v_call: TRBV6-5; d_call: TRBD1; cdr3_nt: TGTGCCAGCAAAGGACAGGTGAACACCGGGGAGCTGTTTTTT; cdr3_aa: CASKGQVNTGELFF
clone_size: .; j_call: TRBJ2-3; v_call: TRBV27; d_call: .; cdr3_nt: TGTGCCAGCTTTCCCCTGTCGGGTAAACAAGGCACAGATACGCAGTATTTT; cdr3_aa: CASFPLSGKQGTDTQYF
clone_size: once; j_call: TRBJ1-1; v_call: TRBV4-2; d_call: .; cdr3_nt: TGTGCCAGCAGCCAAGAGGTACAGAACACTGAAGCTTTCTTT; cdr3_aa: CASSQEVQNTEAFF
clone_size: .; j_call: TRBJ2-1; v_call: TRBV27; d_call: .; cdr3_nt: TGTGCCAGCAGTCCCGTCCAGGGTTTACACAATGAGCAGTTCTTC; cdr3_aa: CASSPVQGLHNEQFF
clone_size: .; j_call: TRBJ1-2; v_call: TRBV25-1; d_call: TRBD1; cdr3_nt: TGTGCCAGCAGTGGAGGACAGGGGTATCATGGCTACACCTTC; cdr3_aa: CASSGGQGYHGYTF
clone_size: .; j_call: TRBJ1-1; v_call: TRBV7-9; d_call: .; cdr3_nt: TGTGCCAGCAGCTTAGAAGCAGGGGCGGACACTGAAGCTTTCTTT; cdr3_aa: CASSLEAGADTEAFF
clone_size: .; j_call: TRBJ2-5; v_call: TRBV27; d_call: .; cdr3_nt: TGTGCCAGCAGTTTAGACAGGCACGAGACCCAGTACTTC; cdr3_aa: CASSLDRHETQYF
clone_size: .; j_call: TRBJ1-1; v_call: TRBV2; d_call: TRBD1; cdr3_nt: TGTGCCAGCAGGGGGACAGCAACTGAAGCTTTCTTT; cdr3_aa: CASRGTATEAFF
clone_size: .; j_call: TRBJ1-5; v_call: TRBV2; d_call: .; cdr3_nt: TGTGCCTGCAGTGATGCGGCACGACCCGGTCAGCCCCAGCATTTT; cdr3_aa: CACSDAARPGQPQHF
clone_size: few; j_call: TRBJ2-2; v_call: TRBV6-5; d_call: .; cdr3_nt: TGTGCCAGCAAGGCAGCGGCCACCGGGGAGCTGTTTTTT; cdr3_aa: CASKAAATGELFF
clone_size: .; j_call: TRBJ1-6; v_call: TRBV28; d_call: .; cdr3_nt: TGTGCCAGCAGAGAGGGCTCCTATAATTCACCCCTCCACTTT; cdr3_aa: CASREGSYNSPLHF
clone_size: .; j_call: TRBJ1-6; v_call: TRBV27; d_call: .; cdr3_nt: TGTGCCAGCAGTTTCAGGGGAGATTCACCCCTCCACTTT; cdr3_aa: CASSFRGDSPLHF
clone_size: .; j_call: TRBJ1-6; v_call: TRBV28; d_call: .; cdr3_nt: TGTGCCACCTTCTCGTCGGCAGGCTGG; cdr3_aa: CATFSSAGW
clone_size: .; j_call: TRBJ1-2; v_call: TRBV6-6; d_call: TRBD1; cdr3_nt: TGTGCCAGCAGTCTCCTGGGGACAGTGGGAGTAGGCCACTATGGCTACACCTTC; cdr3_aa: CASSLLGTVGVGHYGYTF
clone_size: .; j_call: TRBJ2-7; v_call: TRBV5-4; d_call: .; cdr3_nt: TGTGCCAGCGCCCGGCAGGGGAGCTCCTACGAGCAGTACTTC; cdr3_aa: CASARQGSSYEQYF
clone_size: .; j_call: TRBJ2-1; v_call: TRBV5-3; d_call: .; cdr3_nt: TGTGCCAGAAGCTTGTACCCAAAGGGGGGAGGGCCCTACAATGAGCAGTTCTTC; cdr3_aa: CARSLYPKGGGPYNEQFF
clone_size: .; j_call: TRBJ2-5; v_call: TRBV27; d_call: TRBD2; cdr3_nt: TGTGCCAGCAGTTCACCGGGACTAGCGGGTCAAGAGACCCAGTACTTC; cdr3_aa: CASSSPGLAGQETQYF
clone_size: .; j_call: TRBJ1-5; v_call: TRBV19; d_call: .; cdr3_nt: TGTGCCAGTAGTATTGCGGGTCGCAATCAGCCCCAGCATTTT; cdr3_aa: CASSIAGRNQPQHF
clone_size: .; j_call: TRBJ2-5; v_call: TRBV6-6; d_call: .; cdr3_nt: TGTGCCAGCAGTCTGGAGGGGAGGGAGACCCAGTACTTC; cdr3_aa: CASSLEGRETQYF
clone_size: few; j_call: TRBJ1-2; v_call: TRBV30; d_call: TRBD1; cdr3_nt: TGTGCCTGGAAAGGTGAGGGACAGACGGGCTACACCTTC; cdr3_aa: CAWKGEGQTGYTF
clone_size: .; j_call: TRBJ1-1; v_call: TRBV7-9; d_call: TRBD1; cdr3_nt: TGTGCCAGCAGCTTTCGGACAGGGAGTATGTTGAACACTGAAGCTTTCTTT; cdr3_aa: CASSFRTGSMLNTEAFF
clone_size: .; j_call: TRBJ2-6; v_call: TRBV5-1; d_call: .; cdr3_nt: TGCGCCAGCAGCTTATCGTCCAGCTCTGGGGCCAACGTCCTGACTTTC; cdr3_aa: CASSLSSSSGANVLTF
clone_size: .; j_call: TRBJ1-2; v_call: TRBV5-1; d_call: TRBD1; cdr3_nt: TGCGCCAGCAGGCGAAACCTCAGGGGGCGCTTAGATGGCTACACCTTC; cdr3_aa: CASRRNLRGRLDGYTF
clone_size: .; j_call: TRBJ2-1; v_call: TRBV6-5; d_call: .; cdr3_nt: TGTGCCAGCACCTTACGGGTTAGCGGACTCAATGAGCAGTTCTTC; cdr3_aa: CASTLRVSGLNEQFF
clone_size: .; j_call: TRBJ1-1; v_call: TRBV23-1; d_call: .; cdr3_nt: TGCGCCAGCAGTCAATTCCCCGGCGGGGGCACTGAAGCTTTCTTT; cdr3_aa: CASSQFPGGGTEAFF
clone_size: .; j_call: TRBJ2-7; v_call: TRBV5-6; d_call: .; cdr3_nt: TGTGCCAGCAGCTTACAGGGCTACGAGCAGTACTTC; cdr3_aa: CASSLQGYEQYF
clone_size: .; j_call: TRBJ2-1; v_call: TRBV7-9; d_call: .; cdr3_nt: TGTGCCAGCAGCTTAGCGACAGGACAGGGAGGGGATGAGCAGTTCTTC; cdr3_aa: CASSLATGQGGDEQFF